This passage covers 20 T cell receptor beta chains from one sample sequenced in a study of cytomegalovirus exposure and HLA in healthy donors. The primer mix had 60 Vbeta and 13 Jbeta primers. This table comes from immunoSEQ multiplex PCR, and its TCRdb copy is limited to in-frame clones, with some not included. Of 60,000 to 75,000 clones in the sample, 74% were seen once. The specimen was PBMCs. Receptor source: an older woman in good health and CMV-seropositive.

CDR3 sequence reads: CAWTSDSRYNEQFF. The DNA for the CDR3 is TGTGCCTGGACATCGGATTCGCGGTACAATGAGCAGTTCTTC. The chain employs TRBV30 and TRBJ2-1; D is undetermined. CDR1 and CDR2 from the germline V gene are GTSNPN and SVGIG (reference sequence). The ends were cut back, 4 bases at V and 4 bases at J, with 14 bases in the middle. This CDR3 has 14 amino acids. Complete variable domain (other parts from reference TRBV30 and TRBJ2-1): SQTIHQWPATLVQPVGSPLSLECTVEGTSNPNLYWYRQAAGRGLQLLFYSVGIGQISSEVPQNLSASRPQDRQFILSSKKLLLSDSGFYLCAWTSDSRYNEQFFGPGTRLTVL.

This chain joins TRBV27 and TRBJ1-3, with D possibly being TRBD1 (6 bases). The CDR3 spans 15 residues. V lost 6 bases and J 2 bases, leaving 14 bases between the germline ends. Germline CDR1 and CDR2: MNHEY and SMNVEV (reference sequence). The CDR3 reads CASSLQGHPGNTIYF. The CDR3 region has the DNA TGTGCCAGCAGCTTGCAGGGGCATCCTGGAAACACCATATATTTT.

The chain is built from TRBV25-1 and TRBJ1-5; D not resolved. CDR3 length: 17 residues. The V end lost 4 bases, the J end lost 0 bases, and 16 bases lay between the germline ends. CDR1 and CDR2 from the germline V gene are MGHDK and SYGVNS. Here the CDR3 reads CASSGKTTYYSNQPQHF. The CDR3 DNA reads as TGTGCCAGCAGTGGAAAAACAACTTACTATAGCAATCAGCCCCAGCATTTT.

The CDR3 is CSVEGLAGNEQYF. The DNA for the CDR3 is TGCAGCGTTGAGGGGCTAGCGGGGAACGAGCAGTACTTC. This chain links TRBV29-1 with TRBJ2-7, with 9 bases fitting TRBD2. The CDR3 covers 13 residues. Losses at the gene ends were 3 bases for V and 5 bases for J; bases not matched to a gene: 5. Looked up from germline, CDR1 is SQVTM and CDR2 is ANQGSEA.

This chain joins TRBV6-5 and TRBJ1-5; D may be TRBD1 (6 bases). Germline V lookup: CDR1 MNHEY, CDR2 SVGAGI. Trimming pared 2 bases from V and 9 bases from J, leaving 14 bases between. This CDR3 spans 14 amino acids. CDR3 sequence: CASSYTGGPWPQHF. CDR3 nucleotides: TGTGCCAGCAGTTACACGGGGGGCCCTTGGCCCCAGCATTTT.

The chain combines TRBV5-1 with TRBJ2-5; 12 bases are a match to TRBD2. CDR1 SGHRS and CDR2 YFSETQ come from the germline V gene. The J segment lost 4 bases and the V segment lost 4 bases, leaving 11 bases of the junction unmatched. This CDR3 region has 17 residues. CDR3 in amino acids: CASSPRASGGVRETQYF. The CDR3 nucleotides read TGCGCCAGCAGCCCCCGGGCTAGCGGGGGGGTTCGAGAGACCCAGTACTTC.

The chain recombines TRBV6-5 with TRBJ1-3, with D possibly being TRBD1 (6 bases). The V end was cut by 0 bases, the J end by 4 bases, with 13 bases between. The CDR3 is 16 residues long. Germline CDR1 is MNHEY and CDR2 is SVGAGI. The CDR3 loop is CASSYSMRGAGNTIYF. For the CDR3, the DNA is TGTGCCAGCAGTTACTCGATGCGGGGGGCAGGAAACACCATATATTTT.

The V call is TRBV2, the J call TRBJ2-4, with 7 bases fitting TRBD2. Losses at the gene ends were 6 bases for V and 0 bases for J; bases not matched to a gene: 11. There are 17 residues in the CDR3. Looked up from germline, CDR1 is SNHLY and CDR2 is FYNNEI. The DNA for the CDR3 is TGTGCCAGCAGGAGCGGGGTCCAGCGCATAGCCAAAAACATTCAGTACTTC. It yields the protein CASRSGVQRIAKNIQYF. Variable domain in full (rest from reference TRBV2 and TRBJ2-4): EPEVTQTPSHQVTQMGQEVILRCVPISNHLYFYWYRQILGQKVEFLVSFYNNEISEKSEIFDDQFSVERPDGSNFTLKIRSTKLEDSAMYFCASRSGVQRIAKNIQYFGAGTRLSVL.

The rearrangement uses TRBV27 and TRBJ1-1, with 10 bases fitting TRBD1. V shed 0 bases, J shed 4 bases, and the junction held 14 bases outside the gene matches. The CDR3 spans 19 residues. The germline CDR1 and CDR2 sequences are MNHEY and SMNVEV (reference sequence). The CDR3 reads CASSLSPHATGGAGTEAFF. As DNA, the CDR3 is TGTGCCAGCAGTTTATCGCCCCACGCGACAGGGGGCGCGGGCACTGAAGCTTTCTTT.

Regarding this clone: The junction does not match germline at one end; this may be a read error. V and J are TRBV25-1 and TRBJ2-7; D is uncertain. Germline V CDR1 and CDR2: MGHDK, SYGVNS. The CDR3 is 12 residues long. The CDR3 bases are TGTGCCAGCAGTGACATCTACTACGAGAAGTACTTC. Its translation is CASSDIYYEKYF.

This clone was counted a few times. The chain uses TRBV14 and TRBJ1-1, with 8 bases identical to TRBD1. The CDR3 is made up of 13 amino acids. The germline V gene encodes CDR1 SGHDN and CDR2 FVKESK. V was clipped by 3 bases and J by 5 bases; unmatched bases: 2. The CDR3 DNA sequence: TGTGCCAGCAGCCACAGGGGGCGGACTGAAGCTTTCTTT. Its protein product is CASSHRGRTEAFF.

This clone showed up just a few times. V and J are TRBV6-5 and TRBJ1-5; TRBD1 might be the D (6 bases). Between the trimmed V and J ends, which lost 0 bases and 7 bases, there was a span of 13 bases. The length of the CDR3 is 15 residues. The germline V gene encodes CDR1 MNHEY and CDR2 SVGAGI. The CDR3 reads CASSYSMGAGQPQHF. The CDR3, as DNA: TGTGCCAGCAGTTACTCGATGGGGGCTGGACAGCCCCAGCATTTT.

In this sample, this clone turned up a few times. This chain joins TRBV5-4 and TRBJ1-1; D may be TRBD1 (5 bases). The CDR3 extends over 14 amino acids. V lost 4 bases and J 7 bases, leaving 17 bases between the germline ends. The germline CDR1 and CDR2 sequences are SGHNT and YYREEE (reference sequence). The CDR3 spells CASSQTGGVDEAFF. DNA of the CDR3: TGTGCCAGCAGCCAAACCGGAGGGGTAGATGAAGCTTTCTTT.

The chain recombines TRBV28 with TRBJ1-3; D is possibly TRBD1 (5 bases). Trimming shortened V by 6 bases and J by 8 bases, and 23 bases separated the two germline ends. CDR1 and CDR2 from the germline V gene are MDHEN and SYDVKM. The CDR3 contains 16 residues. The CDR3 nucleotides are TGTGCCAGCAGGACCGGGGGTTCTCCCCTATCGGACACCATATATTTT. It specifies CASRTGGSPLSDTIYF.

The rearrangement links TRBV6-1 to TRBJ2-3; TRBD2 might be the D (6 bases). Looked up from germline, CDR1 is MNHNS and CDR2 is SASEGT. This CDR3 contains 13 residues. Trimming shortened V by 0 bases and J by 11 bases, and 12 bases separated the two germline ends. Here the CDR3 reads CASSEARREKQYF. DNA of the CDR3: TGTGCCAGCAGTGAAGCTAGGAGGGAGAAGCAGTATTTT.

This clone was seen more than once but under ten times. The chain is built from TRBV6-5 and TRBJ1-1, with unresolved D. Germline loops: CDR1 MNHEY, CDR2 SVGAGI. The CDR3 runs to 13 residues. V was cut by 5 bases and J by 5 bases, with 12 bases left in between. CDR3 sequence reads: CASSARRGTEAFF. The CDR3 nucleotides are TGTGCCAGCAGTGCCCGGAGAGGTACTGAAGCTTTCTTT.

The V call is TRBV19, the J call TRBJ2-6, with D unclear. The germline V gene has CDR1 LNHDA and CDR2 SQIVND (reference sequence). Trimming removed 8 bases at V and 4 bases at J, with 9 bases between. The CDR3 length is 13 residues. The chain's CDR3 is CASGLIGANVLTF. The CDR3 DNA follows: TGTGCCAGTGGGCTCATCGGGGCCAACGTCCTGACTTTC.

The chain joins TRBV2 to TRBJ1-4; TRBD1 might be the D (5 bases). This CDR3 is built from 19 residues. Deletions cut 5 bases from V and 3 bases from J, with 25 bases between. Per germline, CDR1 SNHLY and CDR2 FYNNEI. The CDR3 reads CASSFYPTGVGPANEKLFF. The CDR3 DNA is TGTGCCAGCAGTTTTTACCCCACTGGGGTGGGGCCCGCTAATGAAAAACTGTTTTTT.

This clone showed up just a few times. The chain carries TRBV7-9 and TRBJ1-6; 7 nucleotides line up with TRBD1. Germline V gene sequence: CDR1 SEHNR, CDR2 FQNEAQ (reference sequence). The J segment lost 8 bases and the V segment lost 5 bases, leaving 3 bases of the junction unmatched. The CDR3 spans 13 residues. This chain's CDR3 is CASSAQGYSPLHF. In DNA, the CDR3 is TGTGCCAGCAGCGCACAGGGGTATTCACCCCTCCACTTT.

By proportion, this clone is medium-sized (0.01 to 0.1%). This rearrangement joins TRBV29-1 to TRBJ2-5; D perhaps matches TRBD2 (6 bases). With 1 base removed from V and 2 bases from J, the gap between germline ends came to 11 bases. The CDR3 covers 14 residues. The germline V gene has CDR1 SQVTM and CDR2 ANQGSEA. DNA of the CDR3: TGCAGCGTTGAAGGGTGGGCGGGACAAGAGACCCAGTACTTC. This codes for CSVEGWAGQETQYF.